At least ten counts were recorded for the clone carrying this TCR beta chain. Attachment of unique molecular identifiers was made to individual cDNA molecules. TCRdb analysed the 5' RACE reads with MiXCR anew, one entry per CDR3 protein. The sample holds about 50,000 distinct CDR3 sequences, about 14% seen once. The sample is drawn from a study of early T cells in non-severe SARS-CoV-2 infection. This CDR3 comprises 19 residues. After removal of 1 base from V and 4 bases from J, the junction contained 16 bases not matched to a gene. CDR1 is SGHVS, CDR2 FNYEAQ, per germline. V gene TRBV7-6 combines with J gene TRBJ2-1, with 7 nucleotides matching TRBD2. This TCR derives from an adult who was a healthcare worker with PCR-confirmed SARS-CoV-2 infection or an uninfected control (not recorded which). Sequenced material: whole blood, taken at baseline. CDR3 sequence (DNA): TGTGCCAGCAGCTTAGATGGGAGGGGTTCTGGGTCATGGTACAATGAGCAGTTCTTC. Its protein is CASSLDGRGSGSWYNEQFF.